Detailed here is one T cell receptor beta chain. This clonotype is medium-sized (0.01 to 0.1%). Its cognate antigen has yet to be identified. No base quality values were provided; no much bigger clone lies one nucleotide off. This sample stems from a study of T cell repertoires and leukemia-associated antigens (dated 2019 in TCRdb). In the study overall: Per sample, about 5.1 to 7 million read pairs and roughly 3.3 to 5.0 million effective reads were obtained, for roughly 16 million effective reads in total. Using in vitro peptide stimulation of healthy T cells, the study sought to determine the antigen recognized by a TCR Vbeta21 clone earlier detected in CML patients. Overall study outcomes, separate from this receptor: Direct testing of the expanded clones' antigen specificity and function was not done, and further investigation was required. No significant differences among the four groups were observed in the numbers of Vbeta genes (roughly 61), Jbeta genes (over 13), VDJ rearrangements, or unique CDR3s.

V loses 0 bases, J loses 3 bases, and the germline ends lie 14 bases apart. The cysteine opens and the phenylalanine closes a CDR3 of 16 amino acids. Just the 48-base CDR3 DNA is kept, in frame starting at base 1. CDR1 and CDR2 were assigned from the germline V gene as ENHRY and SYGVKD. CD3+ T cells were first rested overnight at approximately 2.5 million cells/mL in RPMI 1640 without fetal bovine serum. Following the manufacturer's instructions, MACS immunomagnetic beads were used to pull CD3+ T cells out of the PBMCs. TRIzol reagent was used to extract total RNA from the cultured T cells. 5' rapid amplification of cDNA ends (5'RACE) was the method used to amplify TCRbeta libraries from the RNA. Before sequencing, library concentration and integrity were assessed using Qubit, an Agilent instrument, and quantitative PCR. A commercial service provider sequenced the qualified libraries on Illumina HiSeq or MiSeq. Under the source paper's analysis protocol: TCR sequences in each sample were identified using MiXCR version 1.8.2. Qualified clones required a CDR3 longer than four amino acids, an in-frame nucleotide length, and no stop codon. A read containing the complete CDR3 structure was defined as an effective read. Validation of expanded clones was performed by RT-PCR with 24 Vbeta primers, GeneScan spectratyping, and Sanger sequencing. TCRdb cleaned the public reads at Q25 with fastp, built clones with MiXCR and kept in-frame beta chains. Every distinct CDR3 protein forms one entry, paired with its most common genes and DNA. The V and J calls were not made by the authors but by TCRdb's processing. Counted in this sample were roughly 13,000 distinct CDR3 sequences; 30% to 40% of them appeared once. Clones ranked in the top ten supply about 10% of the sample.

The sequence joins TRBV10-3 to TRBJ2-5; the D gene is perhaps TRBD1, from 7 matching bases. Sequenced input: CD3+ T cells sorted from blood and cultured. This clonotype was sampled from a female donor in good health. The nucleotide sequence is given as TGTGCCATCAGTGAGTCGACGGGGGACAGAAAAGAGACCCAGTACTTC. This is translated as CAISESTGDRKETQYF.